A selection of T cell receptor beta chains follows, all from one sample in a study of blood T cell repertoires in COVID-19. Here immunoSEQ multiplex PCR was the method, and the copy in TCRdb shows in-frame clones only, minus some. The data show 130,000 to 150,000 clones, 65% to 85% seen once. Specimen: peripheral blood. The receptors were sampled from a woman aged 55-75 years with acute or convalescent COVID-19. The CDR3 runs from the conserved cysteine through the conserved F or W. D genes are given only for firm matches. Where a row states a size, it is once, few, many or the class of an expanded clone; other rows omit it.

clone_size d_call j_call v_call cdr3_nt cdr3_aa
. TRBD1 TRBJ1-2 TRBV11-2 TGTGCCAGCAGCCCGGGACAGGCGGGAGGCTACACCTTC CASSPGQAGGYTF
. TRBD2 TRBJ2-7 TRBV6-1 TGTGCCAGCAGTGAAGCAGGGACTAGAGGGTACGAGCAGTACTTC CASSEAGTRGYEQYF
few . TRBJ2-1 TRBV5-1 TGCGCCAGCAGCTTCCAATTAGCGATGGGTCGCAATGAGCAGTTCTTC CASSFQLAMGRNEQFF
. . TRBJ1-1 TRBV27 TGTGCCAGCAGTTTACGATGGCAGGGCCACACTGAAGCTTTCTTT CASSLRWQGHTEAFF
. . TRBJ2-2 TRBV6-5 TGTGCCAGCCGCGGGACTAACCAGGGGTTAGGGGAGCTGTTTTTT CASRGTNQGLGELFF
. . TRBJ1-2 TRBV28 TGTGCCAGCAGTCTTACAGGAGACAACTATGGCTACACCTTC CASSLTGDNYGYTF
. . TRBJ1-4 TRBV9 TGTGCCAGCAGCGTAGCGGGGGGCAATGAAAAACTGTTTTTT CASSVAGGNEKLFF
. . TRBJ1-1 TRBV6-6 TGTGCCAGCAGTGACAGGAAGGGCACTGAAGCTTTCTTT CASSDRKGTEAFF
. . TRBJ1-1 TRBV19 TGTGCCAGTAGTATCGGGGGGACGGCTAACACTGAAGCTTTCTTT CASSIGGTANTEAFF
. TRBD1 TRBJ1-6 TRBV28 TGTGCCAGCAGTCTCTACAGGGGTCGCCCCTCGAGCTCACCCCTCCACTTT CASSLYRGRPSSSPLHF
once . TRBJ1-5 TRBV19 TGTGCCAGTAGACCTGACAGAGGCAATCAGCCCCAGCATTTT CASRPDRGNQPQHF
. . TRBJ2-1 TRBV2 TGTGCCACCTTCGGGGGATATGAGCAGTTCTTC CATFGGYEQFF
. TRBD2 TRBJ2-3 TRBV27 TGTGCCAGCAGTTTACGTATACCCGGACTAGCGGGAGGGGCCGATACGCAGTATTTT CASSLRIPGLAGGADTQYF
few . TRBJ2-7 TRBV5-5 TGTGCCAGCAGCGCAGGGGTATTCGAGCAGTACTTC CASSAGVFEQYF
. TRBD2 TRBJ2-1 TRBV7-9 TGTGCCAGCAGCTTCTTGACTAGCGGGAGGCCCAGCGAGCAGTTCTTC CASSFLTSGRPSEQFF
. TRBD1 TRBJ1-1 TRBV6-4 TGTGCCAGCAGTGACAGGAGGGGGCCATCAACTGAAGCTTTCTTT CASSDRRGPSTEAFF
few TRBD1 TRBJ1-1 TRBV11-2 TGTGCCAGCAGCTTAGATAATGACAGGGGGCCGGACACTGAAGCTTTCTTT CASSLDNDRGPDTEAFF
. . TRBJ1-1 TRBV3-1/TRBV3-2 TGTGCCAGCAGCCGGCCAGGGCCAGTCCCTGAAGCTTTCTTT CASSRPGPVPEAFF
. . TRBJ2-7 TRBV29-1 TGCAGCGTTGAAACAGGGTCCTACGAGCAGTACTTC CSVETGSYEQYF
. TRBD1 TRBJ2-3 TRBV5-1 TGCGCCAGCAGCTTACAGGGGGCCGGCACAGATACGCAGTATTTT CASSLQGAGTDTQYF
. TRBD2 TRBJ2-1 TRBV28 TGTGCCAGCACGGGAGGGCCGCGAGGTGAGCAGTTCTTC CASTGGPRGEQFF
. . TRBJ2-3 TRBV6-6 TGTGCCAGCAGTTATTTGGCAGGGGATATAGATACGCAGTATTTT CASSYLAGDIDTQYF
once TRBD2 TRBJ2-6 TRBV11-2 TGTGCCAGCAGCCGGGGGGGATCTGGGGCCAACGTCCTGACTTTC CASSRGGSGANVLTF
few . TRBJ2-7 TRBV20-1 TGCAGTCCCGTGGGGAGGGAGCAGTACTTC CSPVGREQYF
. . TRBJ2-7 TRBV10-2 TGCGCCACCGGTTCTCCCTACGAGCAGTACTTC CATGSPYEQYF
. TRBD2 TRBJ2-5 TRBV11-3 TGTGCCAGCAGCTTAACCCCCCCCGGGACTAGCGGCCCCGGTCAAGAGACCCAGTACTTC CASSLTPPGTSGPGQETQYF
. TRBD2 TRBJ2-7 TRBV7-9 TGTGCCAGCAGCTTAGGAACTAGCGTTGGGGGCTACGAGCAGTACTTC CASSLGTSVGGYEQYF
. . TRBJ1-3 TRBV6-5 TGTGCCAGCAGTTTCGGGATAGAACCTGGAAACACCATATATTTT CASSFGIEPGNTIYF
. TRBD1 TRBJ2-3 TRBV11-2 TGTGCCAGCAGCTTAACGACAGGGGGAACAGATACGCAGTATTTT CASSLTTGGTDTQYF
. . TRBJ1-6 TRBV27 TGTGCCAGCAGTTTCAGCTCCTATAATTCACCCCTCCACTTT CASSFSSYNSPLHF
. . TRBJ1-5 TRBV28 TGTGCCAGCAGTATGGGTCAGGCAGGGCAGCCCCAGCATTTT CASSMGQAGQPQHF
. . TRBJ2-1 TRBV4-2 TGTGCCAGCAGCCAAGAAGGTAATAGGGAGAACGAGCAGTTCTTC CASSQEGNRENEQFF
. . TRBJ1-3 TRBV7-9 TGTGCCAGCAGCTTACGCCTGAGCTCTGGAAACACCATATATTTT CASSLRLSSGNTIYF
. TRBD2 TRBJ2-1 TRBV5-4 TGTGCCAGCAGCTTGGGACTAGCGGGAGATGGCAATGAGCAGTTCTTC CASSLGLAGDGNEQFF
. TRBD1 TRBJ2-7 TRBV28 TGTGCCAGCAGTTTAAGGGGACAGGGACGATACGAGCAGTACTTC CASSLRGQGRYEQYF
. . TRBJ1-1 TRBV28 TGTGCCAGCAGTTTCGGGTTGAACTCGGGGACTGAAGCTTTCTTT CASSFGLNSGTEAFF
. . TRBJ2-1 TRBV7-2 TGTGCCAGCAGCCGTCTCGTGGCGGGAAGTTACAATGAGCAGTTCTTC CASSRLVAGSYNEQFF
. . TRBJ1-5 TRBV2 TGTGCCAGCAGTGTGGAGACAGCATATAGCAATCAGCCCCAGCATTTT CASSVETAYSNQPQHF
many TRBD2 TRBJ2-2 TRBV10-3 TGTGCCATCAGGGGACTAGCGGCCGGGGAGCTGTTTTTT CAIRGLAAGELFF